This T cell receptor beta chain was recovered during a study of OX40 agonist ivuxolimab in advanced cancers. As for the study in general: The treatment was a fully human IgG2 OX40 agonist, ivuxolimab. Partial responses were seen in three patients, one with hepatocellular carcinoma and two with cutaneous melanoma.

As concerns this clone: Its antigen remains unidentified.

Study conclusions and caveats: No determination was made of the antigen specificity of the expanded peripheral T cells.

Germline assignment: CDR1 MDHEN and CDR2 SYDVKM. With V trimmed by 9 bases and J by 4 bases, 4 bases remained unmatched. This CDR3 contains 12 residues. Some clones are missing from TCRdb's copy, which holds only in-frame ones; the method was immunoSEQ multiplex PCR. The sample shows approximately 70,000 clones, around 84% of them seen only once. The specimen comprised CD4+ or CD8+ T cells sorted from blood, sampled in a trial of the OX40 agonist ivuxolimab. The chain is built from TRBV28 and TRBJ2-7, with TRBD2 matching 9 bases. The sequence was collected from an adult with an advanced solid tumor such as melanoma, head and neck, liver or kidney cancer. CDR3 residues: CASQTSGYEQYF. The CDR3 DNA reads TGTGCCAGTCAGACTAGCGGATACGAGCAGTACTTC. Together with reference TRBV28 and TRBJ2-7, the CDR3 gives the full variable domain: DVKVTQSSRYLVKRTGEKVFLECVQDMDHENMFWYRQDPGLGLRLIYFSYDVKMKEKGDIPEGYSVSREKKERFSLILESASTNQTSMYLCASQTSGYEQYFGPGTRLTVT.